This TCR beta chain was recovered during a study of Ad26.COV2.S vaccination and SARS-CoV-2 variants. Study context: Ad26.COV2.S shots went into the muscle once or twice, 56 days apart.

The treatment denotes: over 15 received Ad26.COV2.S at low or high dose, single or two shots; several received placebo; per-sample allocation not given. The samples date from day 63 after the first vaccine or placebo injection. Boston hosted the donor, who was an adult aged 18-55 years. The protocol was immunoSEQ multiplex PCR, while the TCRdb copy is restricted to in-frame clones and leaves out a portion. Of approximately 350,000 clones in the sample, around four fifths were seen once. Germline trimming cut 1 base from V and 8 bases from J; bases unmatched to any gene: 5. The CDR3 is 14 amino acids. CDR1 is MGHRA, CDR2 YSYEKL, per germline.

The specimen comprised peripheral blood, sampled in a trial of Ad26.COV2.S vaccine versus placebo. This rearrangement joins TRBV4-1 to TRBJ2-1; the match to TRBD2 covers 7 bases. The sequence was collected from a person between 18 and 59 years old who received the Ad26.COV2.S COVID-19 vaccine or a placebo. CDR3 protein: CASSQGWGGDEQFF. The CDR3 coding sequence is TGCGCCAGCAGCCAAGGTTGGGGGGGGGATGAGCAGTTCTTC.